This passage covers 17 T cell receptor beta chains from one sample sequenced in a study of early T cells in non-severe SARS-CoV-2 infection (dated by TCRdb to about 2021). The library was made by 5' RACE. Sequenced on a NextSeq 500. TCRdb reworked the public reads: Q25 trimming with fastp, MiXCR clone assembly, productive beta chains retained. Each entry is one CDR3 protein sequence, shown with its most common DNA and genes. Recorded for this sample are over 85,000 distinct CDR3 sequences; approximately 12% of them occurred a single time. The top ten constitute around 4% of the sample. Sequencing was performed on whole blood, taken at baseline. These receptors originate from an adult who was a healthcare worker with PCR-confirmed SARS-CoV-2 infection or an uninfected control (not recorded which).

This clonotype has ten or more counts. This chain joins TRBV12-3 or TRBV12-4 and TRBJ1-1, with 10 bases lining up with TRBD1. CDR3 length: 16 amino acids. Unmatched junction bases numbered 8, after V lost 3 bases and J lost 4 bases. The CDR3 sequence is CASSLEGGTGATEAFF. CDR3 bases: TGTGCCAGCAGTTTGGAAGGAGGGACAGGGGCCACTGAAGCTTTCTTT.

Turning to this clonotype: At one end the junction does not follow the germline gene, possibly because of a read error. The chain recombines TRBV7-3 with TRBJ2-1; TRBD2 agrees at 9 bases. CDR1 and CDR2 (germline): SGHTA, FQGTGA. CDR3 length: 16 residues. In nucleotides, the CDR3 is TGTGCCAGCAGCCTAACTCCGGGACTAGCTGTAAATGAGCAGTTCTTC. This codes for CASSLTPGLAVNEQFF.

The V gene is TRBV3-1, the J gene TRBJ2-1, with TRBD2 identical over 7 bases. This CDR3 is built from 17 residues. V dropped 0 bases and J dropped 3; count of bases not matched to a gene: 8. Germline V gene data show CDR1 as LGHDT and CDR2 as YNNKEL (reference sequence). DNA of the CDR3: TGTGCCAGCAGCCAAGATCCTAACGGGGGGTTCTACAATGAGCAGTTCTTC. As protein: CASSQDPNGGFYNEQFF.

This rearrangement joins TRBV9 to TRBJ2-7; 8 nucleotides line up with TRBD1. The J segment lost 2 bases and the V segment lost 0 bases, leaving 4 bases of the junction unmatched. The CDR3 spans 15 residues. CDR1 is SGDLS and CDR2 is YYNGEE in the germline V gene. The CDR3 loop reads CASSVGTGYTYEQYF. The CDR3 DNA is TGTGCCAGCAGCGTAGGGACAGGGTATACCTACGAGCAGTACTTC. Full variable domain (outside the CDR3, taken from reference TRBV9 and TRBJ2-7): DSGVTQTPKHLITATGQRVTLRCSPRSGDLSVYWYQQSLDQGLQFLIQYYNGEERAKGNILERFSAQQFPDLHSELNLSSLELGDSALYFCASSVGTGYTYEQYFGPGTRLTVT.

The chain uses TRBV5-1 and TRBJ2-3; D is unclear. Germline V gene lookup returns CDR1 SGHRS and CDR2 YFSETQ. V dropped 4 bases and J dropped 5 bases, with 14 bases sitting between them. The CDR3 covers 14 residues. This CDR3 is CASSLNRPGDTQYF. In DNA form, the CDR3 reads TGCGCCAGCAGCCTTAACCGTCCGGGAGATACGCAGTATTTT.

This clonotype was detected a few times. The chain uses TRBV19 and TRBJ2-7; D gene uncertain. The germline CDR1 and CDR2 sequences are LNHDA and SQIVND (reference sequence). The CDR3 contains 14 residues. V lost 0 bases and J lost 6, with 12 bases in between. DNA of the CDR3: TGTGCCAGTAGTATAGATCCCGGCGCTGCCGAGCAGTACTTC. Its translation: CASSIDPGAAEQYF.

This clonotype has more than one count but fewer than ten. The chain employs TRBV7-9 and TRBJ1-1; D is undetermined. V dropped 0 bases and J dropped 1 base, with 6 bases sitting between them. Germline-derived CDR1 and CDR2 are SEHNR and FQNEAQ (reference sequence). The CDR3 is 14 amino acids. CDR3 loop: CASSLAPENTEAFF. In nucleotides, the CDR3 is TGTGCCAGCAGCTTAGCGCCAGAGAACACTGAAGCTTTCTTT.

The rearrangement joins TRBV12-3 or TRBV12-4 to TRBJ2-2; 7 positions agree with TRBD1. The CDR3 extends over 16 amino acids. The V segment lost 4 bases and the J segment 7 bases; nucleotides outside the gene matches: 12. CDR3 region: CASSSRDRHFSGELFF. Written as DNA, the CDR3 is TGTGCCAGCAGTTCCCGGGACAGACACTTTAGCGGGGAGCTGTTTTTT.

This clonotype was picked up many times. Here the CDR3 DNA reads TGTGCCAGCCGGGGACAGGGGCCCCGGGAGAATGAGCAGTTCTTC. Translating gives CASRGQGPRENEQFF. V is TRBV3-1 and J is TRBJ2-1; the match to TRBD1 covers 10 bases. The CDR3 sequence is 15 residues long. With V trimmed by 8 bases and J by 7 bases, 11 bases remained unmatched. Germline-derived CDR1 and CDR2 are LGHDT and YNNKEL (reference sequence).

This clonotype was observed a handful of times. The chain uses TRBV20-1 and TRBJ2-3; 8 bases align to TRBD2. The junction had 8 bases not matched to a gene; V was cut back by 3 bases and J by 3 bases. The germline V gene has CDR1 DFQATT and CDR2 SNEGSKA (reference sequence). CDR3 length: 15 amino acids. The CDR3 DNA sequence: TGCAGTGCTAGCAGTCGGGGGGGCCTTACAGATACGCAGTATTTT. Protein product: CSASSRGGLTDTQYF.

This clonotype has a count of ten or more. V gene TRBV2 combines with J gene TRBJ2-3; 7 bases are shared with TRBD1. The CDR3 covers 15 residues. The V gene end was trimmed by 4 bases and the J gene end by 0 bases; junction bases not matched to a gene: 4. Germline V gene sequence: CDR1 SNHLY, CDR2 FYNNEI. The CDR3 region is CASSAGTASTDTQYF. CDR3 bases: TGTGCCAGCAGTGCCGGGACAGCTAGCACAGATACGCAGTATTTT.

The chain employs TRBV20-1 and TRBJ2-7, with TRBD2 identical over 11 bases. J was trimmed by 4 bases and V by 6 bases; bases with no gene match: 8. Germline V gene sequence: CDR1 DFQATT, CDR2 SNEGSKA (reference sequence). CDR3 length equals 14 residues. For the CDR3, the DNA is TGCAGTGCGGGATGGACTAGCGGGTTTTACGAGCAGTACTTC. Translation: CSAGWTSGFYEQYF.

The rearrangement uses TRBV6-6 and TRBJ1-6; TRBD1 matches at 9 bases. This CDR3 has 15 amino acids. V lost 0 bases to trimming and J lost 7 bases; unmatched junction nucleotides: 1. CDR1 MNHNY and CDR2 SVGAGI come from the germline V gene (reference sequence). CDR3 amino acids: CASSYSGQGNSPLHF. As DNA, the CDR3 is TGTGCCAGCAGTTACTCGGGACAGGGCAATTCACCCCTCCACTTT.

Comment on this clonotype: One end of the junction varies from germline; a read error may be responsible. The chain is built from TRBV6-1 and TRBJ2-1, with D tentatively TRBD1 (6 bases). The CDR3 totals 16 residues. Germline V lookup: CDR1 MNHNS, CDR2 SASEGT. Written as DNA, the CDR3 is TGTGCCAGCAGTATGATGGTGACAGGTGGTCGCAATGAGCGGTTCTTC. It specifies CASSMMVTGGRNERFF.

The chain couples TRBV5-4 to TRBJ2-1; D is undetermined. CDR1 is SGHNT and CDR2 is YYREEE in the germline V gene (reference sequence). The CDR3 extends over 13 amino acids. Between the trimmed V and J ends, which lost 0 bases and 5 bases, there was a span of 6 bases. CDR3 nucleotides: TGTGCCAGCAGCTTGGGGTCGGACAATGAGCAGTTCTTC. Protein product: CASSLGSDNEQFF.

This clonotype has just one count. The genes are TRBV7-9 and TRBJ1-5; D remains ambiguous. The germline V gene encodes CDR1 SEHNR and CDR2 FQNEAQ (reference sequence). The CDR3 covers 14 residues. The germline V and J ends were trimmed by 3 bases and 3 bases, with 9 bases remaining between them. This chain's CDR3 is CASSFDGFNQPQHF. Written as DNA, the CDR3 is TGTGCCAGCAGCTTCGACGGATTCAATCAGCCCCAGCATTTT.

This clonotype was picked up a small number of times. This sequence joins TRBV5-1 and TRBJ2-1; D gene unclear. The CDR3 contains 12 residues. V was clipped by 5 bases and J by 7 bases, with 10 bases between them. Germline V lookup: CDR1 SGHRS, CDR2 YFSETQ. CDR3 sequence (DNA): TGCGCCAGCAGTTTACAAACAAATGAGCAGTTCTTC. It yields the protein CASSLQTNEQFF.